Listed here are 18 T cell receptor beta chains from one sample, sequenced in a study of OX40 agonist ivuxolimab in advanced cancers. Measured with immunoSEQ multiplex PCR; TCRdb has only the in-frame clones, and not every one. Of 30,000 to 40,000 clones listed, approximately 80% are singletons. The material sequenced was CD4+ or CD8+ T cells sorted from blood, taken in a trial of the OX40 agonist ivuxolimab. The receptors were sampled from an adult with an advanced solid tumor such as melanoma, head and neck, liver or kidney cancer.

The chain combines TRBV19 with TRBJ1-1; 9 nucleotides agree with TRBD1. CDR3 length: 14 amino acids. V was clipped by 4 bases and J by 5 bases; unmatched bases: 5. Germline CDR1 is LNHDA and CDR2 is SQIVND (reference sequence). CDR3 sequence: CASSKTGGGTEAFF. The CDR3 DNA is TGTGCCAGTAGTAAGACAGGGGGTGGGACTGAAGCTTTCTTT. The full variable domain, completed using reference TRBV19 and TRBJ1-1, is DGGITQSPKYLFRKEGQNVTLSCEQNLNHDAMYWYRQDPGQGLRLIYYSQIVNDFQKGDIAEGYSVSREKKESFPLTVTSAQKNPTAFYLCASSKTGGGTEAFFGQGTRLTVV.

The chain is built from TRBV5-1 and TRBJ2-1; 7 bases align to TRBD2. V shed 0 bases, J shed 0 bases, and the junction held 3 bases outside the gene matches. In germline, CDR1 is SGHRS, CDR2 YFSETQ. This CDR3 contains 16 residues. For the CDR3, the DNA is TGCGCCAGCAGCTTGGACCCGGGGGGCTCCTACAATGAGCAGTTCTTC. As protein: CASSLDPGGSYNEQFF.

The CDR3 bases are TGTGCCAGCAGCTCCCAAGCGGGCCTAAGCACAGATACGCAGTATTTT. This encodes CASSSQAGLSTDTQYF. The chain uses TRBV5-4 and TRBJ2-3, with a possible D match to TRBD2 (6 bases). Trimming removed 3 bases at V and 0 bases at J, with 14 bases between. CDR1 and CDR2 (germline): SGHNT, YYREEE (reference sequence). CDR3 size: 16 residues.

V usage is TRBV29-1 and J usage is TRBJ2-1; unclear D gene. Germline V gene sequence: CDR1 SQVTM, CDR2 ANQGSEA. The V gene lost 0 bases and the J gene lost 15 bases, with 18 bases spanning the gap. CDR3 size: 13 residues. As DNA, the CDR3 is TGCAGCGTTGAAGATCCGGCCTCTCAGTCTGGGTTCTTC. It specifies CSVEDPASQSGFF.

The chain links TRBV2 to TRBJ2-2; D not resolved. The CDR3 consists of 13 residues. CDR1 SNHLY and CDR2 FYNNEI come from the germline V gene. Trimming left V 6 bases short and J 5 bases short, with 10 bases between. The CDR3 coding sequence is TGTGCCAGCAGCGTAAGCGAAACCGGGGAGCTGTTTTTT. This sequence encodes CASSVSETGELFF.

CDR3 sequence reads: CASSFGQGLAPNYGYTF. Here the CDR3 DNA reads TGTGCCAGCAGCTTCGGACAGGGTCTTGCTCCTAACTATGGCTACACCTTC. The rearrangement uses TRBV11-2 and TRBJ1-2; 8 bases agree with TRBD1. The germline gives CDR1 SGHAT, CDR2 FQNNGV. The CDR3 length is 17 residues. V trimming: 3 bases; J trimming: 0 bases; junction bases outside the gene matches: 9.

This clone was counted between two and nine times. The J gene is TRBJ1-5, the V gene TRBV28, with 8 positions matching TRBD1. After removal of 11 bases from V and 5 bases from J, the junction contained 11 bases not matched to a gene. The CDR3 length is 14 residues. Germline V gives CDR1 MDHEN, CDR2 SYDVKM. Written as DNA, the CDR3 is TGTGCCGCCCGACAGGGGCTCTCAGATCAGCCCCAGCATTTT. It encodes CAARQGLSDQPQHF.

The genes are TRBV7-2 and TRBJ2-7; 7 nucleotides agree with TRBD1. This CDR3 has 15 amino acids. J gave up 2 bases and V 4 bases, and 8 bases lay outside the gene matches. Germline lookup yields CDR1 SGHTA and CDR2 FQGNSA. The CDR3 DNA reads TGTGCCAGCAGCTCTCCGGGACAGAGGGCCTACGAGCAGTACTTC. This codes for CASSSPGQRAYEQYF.

V and J are TRBV15 and TRBJ2-1; 7 bases line up with TRBD1. Trimming at V came to 3 bases and at J to 5 bases, leaving 4 bases not matched to a gene. Germline CDR1 reads LNHNV; CDR2 reads YYDKDF (reference sequence). CDR3 length equals 14 residues. The CDR3 nucleotides are TGTGCCACCAGCAGTTCGGGACAGCACAATGAGCAGTTCTTC. Translated, it gives CATSSSGQHNEQFF.

The chain links TRBV7-2 to TRBJ2-5, with D hard to call. Trimming took 3 bases from V and 3 from J, leaving 5 bases between them. The germline V gene encodes CDR1 SGHTA and CDR2 FQGNSA. CDR3 length: 12 amino acids. The CDR3 region has the DNA TGTGCCAGCAGCTTCCACAAAGAGACCCAGTACTTC. Protein sequence: CASSFHKETQYF. Full variable domain (rest looked up from reference TRBV7-2 and TRBJ2-5): GAGVSQSPSNKVTEKGKDVELRCDPISGHTALYWYRQSLGQGLEFLIYFQGNSAPDKSGLPSDRFSAERTGGSVSTLTIQRTQQEDSAVYLCASSFHKETQYFGPGTRLLVL.

V and J are TRBV19 and TRBJ1-2; the D gene is possibly TRBD1 (5 bases). The V gene lost 6 bases and the J gene lost 2 bases, with 10 bases spanning the gap. The CDR3 runs 13 residues. Germline loops: CDR1 LNHDA, CDR2 SQIVND (reference sequence). CDR3 coding DNA: TGTGCCAGTAGCGCACAGGTAAACTATGGCTACACCTTC. Translation: CASSAQVNYGYTF. The full variable domain, with the rest looked up from reference TRBV19 and TRBJ1-2, is DGGITQSPKYLFRKEGQNVTLSCEQNLNHDAMYWYRQDPGQGLRLIYYSQIVNDFQKGDIAEGYSVSREKKESFPLTVTSAQKNPTAFYLCASSAQVNYGYTFGSGTRLTVV.

The chain couples TRBV5-4 to TRBJ1-1, with a tentative D call TRBD1 (6 bases). CDR1 and CDR2 (germline): SGHNT, YYREEE (reference sequence). CDR3 length: 14 amino acids. V lost 5 bases and J lost 8, with 19 bases in between. The CDR3 spells CASRSQGKKVEAFF. For the CDR3, the DNA is TGTGCCAGCAGAAGTCAGGGGAAAAAGGTCGAAGCTTTCTTT. The full variable domain, rest sourced from reference TRBV5-4 and TRBJ1-1, is ETGVTQSPTHLIKTRGQQVTLRCSSQSGHNTVSWYQQALGQGPQFIFQYYREEENGRGNFPPRFSGLQFPNYSSELNVNALELDDSALYLCASRSQGKKVEAFFGQGTRLTVV.

This chain links TRBV5-1 with TRBJ1-2; D may be TRBD1 (5 bases). This CDR3 is 14 amino acids long. Trimming removed 3 bases from V and 1 base from J, with 10 bases in between. Germline CDR1 SGHRS, CDR2 YFSETQ. The CDR3 region has the DNA TGCGCCAGCAGCTCCGACAGCTATAACTATGGCTACACCTTC. It codes for CASSSDSYNYGYTF.

This clone was counted only a few times. This rearrangement joins TRBV7-3 to TRBJ1-2; TRBD1 agrees at 10 bases. The germline V gene encodes CDR1 SGHTA and CDR2 FQGTGA. The V gene end was trimmed by 3 bases and the J gene end by 8 bases; junction bases not matched to a gene: 3. The CDR3 sequence is 13 residues long. In DNA form, the CDR3 reads TGTGCCAGCAGCTTCCAGACAGGGGGCGGCTACACCTTC. As protein: CASSFQTGGGYTF.

This clone has only one observation. The chain couples TRBV5-1 to TRBJ2-1, with 10 bases identical to TRBD2. J was trimmed by 6 bases and V by 0 bases; bases with no gene match: 9. The CDR3 runs 17 residues. CDR1 and CDR2 (germline): SGHRS, YFSETQ. CDR3 sequence (DNA): TGCGCCAGCAGCTTGGCCCTCCTTAGCGGGGGGTTCAATGAGCAGTTCTTC. Protein: CASSLALLSGGFNEQFF. Full variable domain (missing parts from reference TRBV5-1 and TRBJ2-1): KAGVTQTPRYLIKTRGQQVTLSCSPISGHRSVSWYQQTPGQGLQFLFEYFSETQRNKGNFPGRFSGRQFSNSRSEMNVSTLELGDSALYLCASSLALLSGGFNEQFFGPGTRLTVL.

This rearrangement joins TRBV4-1 to TRBJ1-1, with D uncertain. The V end was cut by 7 bases, the J end by 2 bases, with 14 bases between. The CDR3 spans 14 residues. CDR1 is MGHRA and CDR2 is YSYEKL in the germline V gene. The CDR3 is CASNQRTLNTEAFF. The DNA for the CDR3 is TGCGCCAGCAACCAGAGAACCCTCAACACTGAAGCTTTCTTT.

V gene TRBV28 combines with J gene TRBJ1-5; D is unclear. CDR3 length equals 15 residues. In germline, CDR1 is MDHEN, CDR2 SYDVKM. The V end lost 2 bases, the J end lost 3 bases, and 11 bases lay between the germline ends. As DNA, the CDR3 is TGTGCCAGCAGTTTACAGGAGGGTGACAATCAGCCCCAGCATTTT. Its translation is CASSLQEGDNQPQHF. The variable domain in full, with the rest retrieved from reference TRBV28 and TRBJ1-5, is DVKVTQSSRYLVKRTGEKVFLECVQDMDHENMFWYRQDPGLGLRLIYFSYDVKMKEKGDIPEGYSVSREKKERFSLILESASTNQTSMYLCASSLQEGDNQPQHFGDGTRLSIL.

The chain has TRBV6-1 and TRBJ1-2; D might be TRBD1 (6 bases). The CDR3 covers 15 residues. V was clipped by 2 bases and J by 4 bases, with 14 bases between them. Germline values: CDR1 MNHNS, CDR2 SASEGT. This CDR3 reads CASSERGAGLYGYTF. The CDR3 DNA reads TGTGCCAGCAGTGAAAGGGGGGCAGGCCTCTATGGCTACACCTTC.